Each of the 4 T cell receptor beta chains below was sequenced from the same sample in a study of OX40 agonist ivuxolimab in advanced cancers. Sequencing was performed with immunoSEQ multiplex PCR; in TCRdb, only in-frame clones are kept and a portion is missing. The sample yields 50,000 to 65,000 clones, around 89% seen once. The starting material was CD4+ or CD8+ T cells sorted from blood, obtained in a trial of the OX40 agonist ivuxolimab. Receptors originate from an adult with an advanced solid tumor such as melanoma, head and neck, liver or kidney cancer.

The rearrangement uses TRBV5-8 and TRBJ2-7, with TRBD1 matching over 8 bases. Germline loops: CDR1 SGHTS, CDR2 YDEGEE. With 7 bases clipped from V and 0 bases from J, the junction kept 6 bases outside the gene matches. The CDR3 runs to 14 residues. CDR3 bases: TGTGCCAGCTCCTTCGGGACAGGCTCCTACGAGCAGTACTTC. It translates to CASSFGTGSYEQYF.

The chain is built from TRBV28 and TRBJ1-5, with D tentatively TRBD1 (5 bases). CDR1 is MDHEN, CDR2 SYDVKM, per germline. The CDR3 has 13 amino acids. Trimming stripped 4 bases from V and 3 bases from J, with 7 bases between. CDR3 coding DNA: TGTGCCAGCAGTTCGACAGTCAATCAGCCCCAGCATTTT. Translating gives CASSSTVNQPQHF.

In DNA, the CDR3 is TGTGCCAGCAGCTTGGCCGGGACTAGTAAAGGCGAGCAGTACTTC. Its protein product is CASSLAGTSKGEQYF. The chain is built from TRBV7-9 and TRBJ2-7, with 8 bases identical to TRBD2. Germline V gene data show CDR1 as SEHNR and CDR2 as FQNEAQ (reference sequence). Trimming cost V 3 bases and J 6 bases; bases outside gene matches: 10. The CDR3 has 15 amino acids.

This chain uses TRBV7-9 with TRBJ2-7; 9 bases map to TRBD2. This CDR3 contains 13 residues. J lost 5 bases, V lost 3 bases, and 2 bases had no gene match. Germline assignment: CDR1 SEHNR and CDR2 FQNEAQ (reference sequence). CDR3: CASSFAGGHEQYF. Written as DNA, the CDR3 is TGTGCCAGCAGCTTTGCGGGAGGGCACGAGCAGTACTTC. Based on the CDR3 plus reference TRBV7-9 and TRBJ2-7, the full variable domain is DTGVSQNPRHKITKRGQNVTFRCDPISEHNRLYWYRQTLGQGPEFLTYFQNEAQLEKSRLLSDRFSAERPKGSFSTLEIQRTEQGDSAMYLCASSFAGGHEQYFGPGTRLTVT.